Each of the 18 T cell receptor beta chains below was sequenced from the same sample in a study of cytomegalovirus exposure and HLA in healthy donors. The PCR made use of 60 Vbeta and 13 Jbeta primers. The method was immunoSEQ multiplex PCR; TCRdb's version includes in-frame clones alone and lacks a portion of them. The sample has approximately 170,000 clones, and its top ten clones hold around 0.8%. The specimen was PBMCs. These receptors were obtained from a woman in her late teens or twenties in good health and CMV-seropositive.

The chain joins TRBV18 to TRBJ2-6; D possibly corresponds to TRBD2 (6 bases). The germline CDR1 and CDR2 sequences are KGHSH and LQKENI. The CDR3 is made up of 15 amino acids. V was trimmed by 3 bases and J by 2 bases, leaving 8 bases between them. CDR3 sequence: CASSPRGTGANVLTF. The CDR3 coding sequence is TGTGCCAGCTCACCCCGCGGGACTGGGGCCAACGTCCTGACTTTC. Variable domain in full (rest from reference TRBV18 and TRBJ2-6): NAGVMQNPRHLVRRRGQEARLRCSPMKGHSHVYWYRQLPEEGLKFMVYLQKENIIDESGMPKERFSAEFPKEGPSILRIQQVVRGDSAAYFCASSPRGTGANVLTFGAGSRLTVL.

The genes are TRBV4-1 and TRBJ1-3, with D tentatively TRBD1 (5 bases). This CDR3 contains 17 residues. The germline V gene encodes CDR1 MGHRA and CDR2 YSYEKL. Trimming pared 1 base from V and 5 bases from J, leaving 18 bases between. The CDR3 DNA is TGCGCCAGCAGCCAAGTTGACAGCAAGGTTTTCCGAAACACCATATATTTT. Protein: CASSQVDSKVFRNTIYF.

The chain uses TRBV7-2 and TRBJ2-3; TRBD2 matches at 11 bases. Germline loops: CDR1 SGHTA, CDR2 FQGNSA. The CDR3 has 15 residues. J lost 4 bases, V lost 7 bases, and 7 bases had no gene match. The CDR3 region is CASIRTSGSADTQYF. As DNA, the CDR3 is TGTGCCAGCATTCGTACTAGCGGGAGTGCAGATACGCAGTATTTT.

V usage is TRBV2 and J usage is TRBJ2-1; 10 nucleotides agree with TRBD2. CDR3 length equals 16 residues. The germline gives CDR1 SNHLY, CDR2 FYNNEI. The V segment lost 6 bases and the J segment 3 bases; nucleotides outside the gene matches: 8. CDR3 sequence reads: CASRGLAGAYYNEQFF. The DNA of the CDR3 is TGTGCCAGCAGGGGGCTAGCGGGAGCTTACTACAATGAGCAGTTCTTC.

This sequence joins TRBV25-1 and TRBJ2-3; possible D gene TRBD1, 6 bases. This CDR3 region has 15 residues. V was pared by 6 bases and J by 6 bases, with 19 bases between. Germline loops: CDR1 MGHDK, CDR2 SYGVNS. CDR3 loop: CASRAQGRGVDTQYF. The CDR3 nucleotides are TGTGCCAGCAGAGCACAGGGACGTGGCGTGGATACGCAGTATTTT.

The chain joins TRBV15 to TRBJ1-4, with TRBD1 as a possible D gene (6 bases). V was trimmed by 0 bases and J by 6 bases, leaving 11 bases between them. CDR3 length: 15 residues. Germline-derived CDR1 and CDR2 are LNHNV and YYDKDF (reference sequence). The CDR3 loop is CATSRERGGYEKLFF. The CDR3 DNA is TGTGCCACCAGCAGAGAAAGAGGGGGATATGAAAAACTGTTTTTT.

V gene TRBV7-9 combines with J gene TRBJ2-5, with 7 nucleotides matching TRBD1. There are 16 residues in the CDR3. J was trimmed by 3 bases and V by 1 base; bases with no gene match: 8. Germline V gene sequence: CDR1 SEHNR, CDR2 FQNEAQ (reference sequence). The CDR3 DNA reads as TGTGCCAGCAGCTTAGTTGGGACAGCTCCTAAAGAGACCCAGTACTTC. It yields the protein CASSLVGTAPKETQYF.

The chain has TRBV27 and TRBJ2-7; D is possibly TRBD2 (5 bases). Germline CDR1 and CDR2: MNHEY and SMNVEV (reference sequence). This CDR3 is 14 amino acids long. Trimming took off 2 bases at V and 0 bases at J, with 8 bases between the two ends. In DNA form, the CDR3 reads TGTGCCAGCAGTTTAGCGGGCCCCTCCTACGAGCAGTACTTC. Amino acid sequence: CASSLAGPSYEQYF.

The chain has TRBV11-2 and TRBJ2-5, with D possibly TRBD1 on 6 matching bases. V lost 1 base and J 1 base, leaving 10 bases between the germline ends. The CDR3 runs to 15 residues. Germline V lookup: CDR1 SGHAT, CDR2 FQNNGV. The DNA for the CDR3 is TGTGCCAGCAGCTTAGGACAGGCATTCCAAGAGACCCAGTACTTC. This encodes CASSLGQAFQETQYF.

The chain joins TRBV5-6 to TRBJ1-2; maybe TRBD1 (5 bases). Germline V gene sequence: CDR1 SGHDT, CDR2 YYEEEE. V lost 4 bases and J 4 bases, leaving 23 bases between the germline ends. The CDR3 runs 17 residues. The CDR3 sequence is CASSTAGRKGPIYGYTF. CDR3 nucleotides: TGTGCCAGCAGCACAGCAGGCAGGAAGGGGCCGATCTATGGCTACACCTTC.

The V gene is TRBV28, the J gene TRBJ2-7, with D possibly matching TRBD1 (7 bases). The CDR3 sequence is 14 residues long. Between the trimmed V and J ends, which lost 3 bases and 6 bases, there was a span of 15 bases. In germline, CDR1 is MDHEN, CDR2 SYDVKM. CDR3 nucleotides: TGTGCCAGCAGTTTTAGGGGGGACAGAGTCGAGCAGTACTTC. It codes for CASSFRGDRVEQYF.

The chain uses TRBV29-1 and TRBJ1-3; D is ambiguous. The CDR3 loop spans 13 amino acids. Trimming took 2 bases from V and 4 from J, leaving 9 bases between them. CDR1 and CDR2 (germline): SQVTM, ANQGSEA. The CDR3 DNA follows: TGCAGCGTTGAAAGCTCGCTCGGAAACACCATATATTTT. Translated: CSVESSLGNTIYF.

The rearrangement uses TRBV2 and TRBJ2-7; the D gene is possibly TRBD2 (7 bases). The CDR3 contains 13 residues. V lost 8 bases and J lost 6, with 17 bases in between. Germline V gene data show CDR1 as SNHLY and CDR2 as FYNNEI. Written as DNA, the CDR3 is TGTGCCAGCTTAGGGGGGGGGCTGGTCGAGCAGTACTTC. As protein: CASLGGGLVEQYF.

The chain employs TRBV19 and TRBJ1-5; D might be TRBD1 (5 bases). This CDR3 has 16 residues. V lost 1 base to trimming and J lost 4 bases, with 14 bases between them. From germline, CDR1 is LNHDA and CDR2 SQIVND (reference sequence). CDR3 loop: CASSIVGTGANQPQHF. The CDR3 nucleotides read TGTGCCAGTAGTATAGTAGGCACAGGCGCTAATCAGCCCCAGCATTTT.

The CDR3, as DNA: TGTGCCAGCAGTTTCTCGGGGGGCACTGAAGCTTTCTTT. This sequence encodes CASSFSGGTEAFF. The chain carries TRBV27 and TRBJ1-1; D is possibly TRBD1 (5 bases). V lost 3 bases to trimming and J lost 4 bases, with 9 bases between them. This CDR3 spans 13 amino acids. The germline CDR1 and CDR2 sequences are MNHEY and SMNVEV (reference sequence).

The chain is built from TRBV18 and TRBJ1-3; 7 bases match TRBD1. Losses at the gene ends were 1 base for V and 2 bases for J; bases not matched to a gene: 8. Germline V gene data show CDR1 as KGHSH and CDR2 as LQKENI. The CDR3 totals 17 residues. CDR3 DNA: TGTGCCAGCTCACCACGCGTTCGGACAGGCGCTGGAAACACCATATATTTT. It yields the protein CASSPRVRTGAGNTIYF.

This chain uses TRBV5-1 with TRBJ1-4; D not certain. This CDR3 has 15 residues. Germline assignment: CDR1 SGHRS and CDR2 YFSETQ. Trimming cost V 0 bases and J 8 bases, with 14 bases left between them. CDR3 in amino acids: CASSLDRPGGEKLFF. The CDR3 bases are TGCGCCAGCAGCTTGGATAGGCCTGGAGGGGAAAAACTGTTTTTT. The full variable domain, its missing parts supplied by reference TRBV5-1 and TRBJ1-4, is KAGVTQTPRYLIKTRGQQVTLSCSPISGHRSVSWYQQTPGQGLQFLFEYFSETQRNKGNFPGRFSGRQFSNSRSEMNVSTLELGDSALYLCASSLDRPGGEKLFFGSGTQLSVL.

The chain recombines TRBV9 with TRBJ2-3; TRBD2 might be the D (6 bases). The CDR3 extends over 16 amino acids. The V gene's germline CDR1 is SGDLS and CDR2 YYNGEE. Trimming took off 0 bases at V and 2 bases at J, with 13 bases between the two ends. The CDR3, as DNA: TGTGCCAGCAGCGTAGATGTGGGGGGTCCCACAGATACGCAGTATTTT. Translated, it gives CASSVDVGGPTDTQYF.